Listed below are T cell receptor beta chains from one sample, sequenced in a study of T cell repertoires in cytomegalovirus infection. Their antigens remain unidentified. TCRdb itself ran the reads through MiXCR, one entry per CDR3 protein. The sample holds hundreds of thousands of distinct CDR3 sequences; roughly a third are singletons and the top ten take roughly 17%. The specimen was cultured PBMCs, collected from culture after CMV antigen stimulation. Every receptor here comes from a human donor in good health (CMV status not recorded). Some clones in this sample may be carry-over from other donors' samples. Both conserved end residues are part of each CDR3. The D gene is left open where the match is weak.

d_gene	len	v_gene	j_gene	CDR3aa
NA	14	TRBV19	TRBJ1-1	CASSIGKDGTEAFF
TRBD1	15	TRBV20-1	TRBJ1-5	CSATWTGGAGQPQHF
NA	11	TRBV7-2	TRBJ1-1	CASRGGVGAFF
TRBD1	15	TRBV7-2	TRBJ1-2	CASSLHQDRDYGYTF
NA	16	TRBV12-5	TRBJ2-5	CASGLGLVRVQETQYF
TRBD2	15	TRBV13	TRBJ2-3	CASSSAGTSTDTQYF
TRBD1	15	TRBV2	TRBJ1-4	CASRDRGRIEEKLFF
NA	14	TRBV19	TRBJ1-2	CASTPDSTAYGYTF
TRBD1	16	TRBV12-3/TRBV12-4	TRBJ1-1	CASSEGTGGGVTEAFF
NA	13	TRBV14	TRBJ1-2	CASSQVGVYGYTF
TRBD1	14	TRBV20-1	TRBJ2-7	CSARDGTGDSEQYF
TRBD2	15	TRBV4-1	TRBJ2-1	CASSQASGVQNEQFF
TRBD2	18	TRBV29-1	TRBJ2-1	CSVHGGGGSIISYNEQFF
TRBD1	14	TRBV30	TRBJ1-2	CAWNSQGPYYGYTF
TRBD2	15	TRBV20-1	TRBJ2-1	CSARRGGSSYNEQFF
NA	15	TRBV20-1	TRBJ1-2	CSAFAGQGTNYGYTF
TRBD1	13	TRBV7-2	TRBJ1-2	CASSPGQGLQNDF